These 9 T cell receptor beta chains came from one sample sequenced in a study of PD-1 and CTLA-4 blockade in melanoma. Profiling relied on immunoSEQ multiplex PCR, and the TCRdb table lists in-frame clones only, not all of them. Of about 32,000 clones listed, about 88% are singletons. The sequencing here drew on CD8+ T cells from peripheral blood, taken from a patient given anti-PD-1 treatment. These receptors were obtained from a human donor with melanoma.

V usage is TRBV6-5 and J usage is TRBJ2-7; 7 bases match TRBD1. The CDR3 is 15 amino acids. J gave up 1 base and V 6 bases, and 9 bases lay outside the gene matches. Germline values: CDR1 MNHEY, CDR2 SVGAGI. The CDR3 reads CASSIDRVRSYEQYF. In nucleotides, the CDR3 is TGTGCCAGCAGCATCGACAGGGTTAGGTCCTACGAGCAGTACTTC.

The chain uses TRBV9 and TRBJ2-3; D unclear. This CDR3 spans 15 amino acids. Trimming shortened V by 0 bases and J by 2 bases, and 10 bases separated the two germline ends. CDR1 is SGDLS and CDR2 is YYNGEE in the germline V gene. The CDR3 is CASSVGPDLTDTQYF. CDR3 nucleotide sequence: TGTGCCAGCAGCGTAGGTCCGGATCTCACAGATACGCAGTATTTT.

The chain is built from TRBV30 and TRBJ1-2; the D is unclear. This CDR3 has 11 residues. Between the trimmed V and J ends, which lost 0 bases and 6 bases, there was a span of 5 bases. Germline loops: CDR1 GTSNPN, CDR2 SVGIG (reference sequence). The DNA for the CDR3 is TGTGCCTGGAGTGTGGAGAATGGCTACACCTTC. Translation gives CAWSVENGYTF.

This clone was detected a few times. The chain joins TRBV6-5 to TRBJ2-7, with D perhaps TRBD1 (5 bases). The CDR3 contains 14 residues. Germline values: CDR1 MNHEY, CDR2 SVGAGI. V gave up 1 base and J gave up 6 bases, with 13 bases separating them. CDR3 loop: CASSYYAGNPEQYF. CDR3 nucleotide sequence: TGTGCCAGCAGTTACTACGCAGGGAATCCCGAGCAGTACTTC.

Only one count was recorded for this clone. The chain uses TRBV5-6 and TRBJ2-7; a possible D gene is TRBD2 (6 bases). The CDR3 is made up of 17 amino acids. V was clipped by 4 bases and J by 6 bases, with 26 bases between them. Germline lookup yields CDR1 SGHDT and CDR2 YYEEEE. In DNA form, the CDR3 reads TGTGCCAGCAGCCTGGGAGGTCTAGGCGGGGCAGGAGTCGAGCAGTACTTC. The encoded protein is CASSLGGLGGAGVEQYF.

This clone was detected once. This sequence joins TRBV4-1 and TRBJ2-1, with D possibly TRBD2 on 6 matching bases. Trimming removed 4 bases at V and 7 bases at J, with 8 bases between. CDR1 is MGHRA, CDR2 YSYEKL, per germline. This CDR3 spans 12 amino acids. The CDR3: CASSRGGNEQFF. The CDR3 nucleotides are TGCGCCAGCAGCCGCGGAGGGAATGAGCAGTTCTTC.

The chain uses TRBV28 and TRBJ2-7; no definite D call. CDR3 length: 17 residues. With 7 bases removed from V and 0 bases from J, the gap between germline ends came to 22 bases. The V gene's germline CDR1 is MDHEN and CDR2 SYDVKM. This chain's CDR3 is CASTASGMLALSYEQYF. The CDR3 DNA is TGTGCCAGCACCGCCAGTGGAATGCTTGCCCTCTCCTACGAGCAGTACTTC.

The J gene is TRBJ1-1, the V gene TRBV28; D gene ambiguous. CDR1 is MDHEN and CDR2 is SYDVKM in the germline V gene. CDR3 length equals 14 residues. V lost 7 bases, J lost 2 bases, and 14 bases lay in between. The CDR3 loop is CASTRERPNTEAFF. The CDR3 region has the DNA TGTGCCAGCACCCGTGAGAGGCCCAACACTGAAGCTTTCTTT.

This clone is a singleton in its sample. The V gene is TRBV15, the J gene TRBJ1-1; D uncertain. V was shortened by 8 bases and J by 0 bases, with 7 bases between the two germline ends. Per the germline V gene, CDR1 is LNHNV and CDR2 is YYDKDF (reference sequence). This CDR3 spans 12 amino acids. The CDR3 coding sequence is TGTGCCACCGGAGGGCTGAACACTGAAGCTTTCTTT. Translating it yields CATGGLNTEAFF.